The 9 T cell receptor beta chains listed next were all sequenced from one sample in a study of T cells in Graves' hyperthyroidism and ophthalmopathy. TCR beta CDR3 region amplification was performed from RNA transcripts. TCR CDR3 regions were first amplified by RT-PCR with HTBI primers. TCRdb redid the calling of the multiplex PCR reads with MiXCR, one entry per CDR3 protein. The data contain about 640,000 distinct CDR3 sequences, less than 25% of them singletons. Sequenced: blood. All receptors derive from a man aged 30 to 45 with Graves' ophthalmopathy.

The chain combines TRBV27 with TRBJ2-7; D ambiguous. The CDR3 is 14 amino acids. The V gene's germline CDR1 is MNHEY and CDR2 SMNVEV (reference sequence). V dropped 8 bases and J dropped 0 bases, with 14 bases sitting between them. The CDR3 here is CASSYAANSYEQYF. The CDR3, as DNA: TGTGCCAGCTCTTACGCAGCAAACTCCTACGAGCAGTACTTC.

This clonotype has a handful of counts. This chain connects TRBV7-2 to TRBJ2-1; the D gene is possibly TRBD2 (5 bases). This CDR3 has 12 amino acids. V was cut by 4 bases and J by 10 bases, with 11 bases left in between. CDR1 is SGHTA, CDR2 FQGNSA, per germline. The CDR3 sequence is CASSWRTGEQFF. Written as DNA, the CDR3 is TGTGCCAGCAGCTGGCGGACGGGGGAGCAGTTCTTC.

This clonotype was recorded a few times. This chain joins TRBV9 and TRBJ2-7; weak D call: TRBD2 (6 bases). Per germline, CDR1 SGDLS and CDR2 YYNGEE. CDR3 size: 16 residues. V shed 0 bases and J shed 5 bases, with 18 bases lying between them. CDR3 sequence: CASSVAEGPLDDEQYF. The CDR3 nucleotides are TGTGCCAGCAGCGTAGCGGAGGGCCCTCTTGACGACGAGCAGTACTTC.

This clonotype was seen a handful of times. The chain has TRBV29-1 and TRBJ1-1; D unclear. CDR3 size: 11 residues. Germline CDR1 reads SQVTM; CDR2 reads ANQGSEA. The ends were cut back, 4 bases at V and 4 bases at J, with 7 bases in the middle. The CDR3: CSVATTTEAFF. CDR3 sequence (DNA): TGCAGCGTTGCTACCACCACTGAAGCTTTCTTT.

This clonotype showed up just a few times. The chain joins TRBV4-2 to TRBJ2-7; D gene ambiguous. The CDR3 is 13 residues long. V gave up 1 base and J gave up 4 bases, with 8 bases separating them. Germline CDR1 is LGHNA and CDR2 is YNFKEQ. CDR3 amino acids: CASSQGRRYEQYF. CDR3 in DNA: TGTGCCAGCAGCCAAGGCCGACGTTACGAGCAGTACTTC.

Here the CDR3 reads CASSEAPQGVTNYGYTF. The CDR3 DNA follows: TGTGCCAGCAGTGAAGCGCCCCAGGGTGTAACTAACTATGGCTACACCTTC. The V call is TRBV6-1, the J call TRBJ1-2; tentatively, D is TRBD1 (5 bases). V lost 0 bases and J 0 bases, leaving 14 bases between the germline ends. The CDR3 runs 17 residues. Per the germline V gene, CDR1 is MNHNS and CDR2 is SASEGT.

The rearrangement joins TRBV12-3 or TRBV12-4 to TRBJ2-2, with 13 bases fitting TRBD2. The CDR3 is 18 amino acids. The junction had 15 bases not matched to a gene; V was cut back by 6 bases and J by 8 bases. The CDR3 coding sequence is TGTGCCAGCAGGTCGGGACAGAGACTAGCGGGAGGCCAGGGGGAGCTGTTTTTT. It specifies CASRSGQRLAGGQGELFF.

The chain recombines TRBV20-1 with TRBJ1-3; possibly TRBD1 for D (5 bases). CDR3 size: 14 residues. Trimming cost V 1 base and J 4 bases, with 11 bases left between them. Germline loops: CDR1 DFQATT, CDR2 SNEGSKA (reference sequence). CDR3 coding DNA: TGCAGTGCTAGAGTCCTGGGGGTCGGAAACACCATATATTTT. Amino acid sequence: CSARVLGVGNTIYF.

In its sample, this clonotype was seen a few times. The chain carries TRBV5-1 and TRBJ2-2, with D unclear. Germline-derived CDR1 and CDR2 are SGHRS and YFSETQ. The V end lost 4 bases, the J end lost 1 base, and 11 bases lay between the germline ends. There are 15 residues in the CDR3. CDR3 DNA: TGCGCCAGCAGCCCATTGGTTGTGAACACCGGGGAGCTGTTTTTT. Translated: CASSPLVVNTGELFF.